This T cell receptor beta chain was sequenced in a study of Ad26.COV2.S vaccination and SARS-CoV-2 variants. Assay used: immunoSEQ multiplex PCR; TCRdb lists only in-frame clones, some missing. This sample has about 390,000 clones, with around 85% found just once. Study-level points and caveats: Greater spike-specific TCR breadth was seen in vaccine recipients than in placebo recipients.

With regard to this clone: As yet, its antigen is unknown.

The treatment: approximately 18 received Ad26.COV2.S at low or high dose, single or two shots; roughly five received placebo; per-sample allocation not given. Vaccine and placebo recipients were sampled on day 63 after the first injection. Participants' vaccine, an Ad26 vector, delivered Wuhan-strain SARS-CoV-2 spike. From germline, CDR1 is MNHNY and CDR2 SVGAGI (reference sequence). The V gene lost 6 bases and the J gene lost 5 bases, with 19 bases spanning the gap. The CDR3 sequence is 15 residues long. Source: peripheral blood, taken in a trial of Ad26.COV2.S vaccine versus placebo. V gene TRBV6-6 combines with J gene TRBJ1-2; a possible D gene is TRBD1 (6 bases). The origin of this receptor is a person between 18 and 65 years old who received the Ad26.COV2.S COVID-19 vaccine or a placebo. The CDR3 reads CASSHVGGDRYGYTF. For the CDR3, the DNA is TGTGCCAGCAGCCACGTCGGGGGCGATCGGTATGGCTACACCTTC.